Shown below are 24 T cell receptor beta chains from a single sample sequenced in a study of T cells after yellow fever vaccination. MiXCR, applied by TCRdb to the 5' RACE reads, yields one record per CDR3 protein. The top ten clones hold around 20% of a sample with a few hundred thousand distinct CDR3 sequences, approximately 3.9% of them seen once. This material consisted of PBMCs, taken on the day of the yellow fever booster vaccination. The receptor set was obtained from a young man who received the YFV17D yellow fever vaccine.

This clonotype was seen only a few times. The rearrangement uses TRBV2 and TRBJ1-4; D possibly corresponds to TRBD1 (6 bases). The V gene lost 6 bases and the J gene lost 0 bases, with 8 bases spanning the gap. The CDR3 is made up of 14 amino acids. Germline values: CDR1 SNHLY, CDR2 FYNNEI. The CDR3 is CASSRGPTNEKLFF. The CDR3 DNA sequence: TGTGCCAGCAGCAGGGGCCCAACTAATGAAAAACTGTTTTTT.

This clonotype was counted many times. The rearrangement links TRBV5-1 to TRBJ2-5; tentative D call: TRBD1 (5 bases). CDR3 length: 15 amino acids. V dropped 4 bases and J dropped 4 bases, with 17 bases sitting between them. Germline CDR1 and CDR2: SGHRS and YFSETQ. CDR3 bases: TGCGCCAGCAGCACCAGCGACAGAGCTGGAGAGACCCAGTACTTC. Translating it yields CASSTSDRAGETQYF.

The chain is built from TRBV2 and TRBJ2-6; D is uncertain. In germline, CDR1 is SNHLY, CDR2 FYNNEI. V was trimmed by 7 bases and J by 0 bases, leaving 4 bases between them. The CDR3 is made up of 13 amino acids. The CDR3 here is CASTPSGANVLTF. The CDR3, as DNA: TGTGCCAGCACCCCCTCTGGGGCCAACGTCCTGACTTTC.

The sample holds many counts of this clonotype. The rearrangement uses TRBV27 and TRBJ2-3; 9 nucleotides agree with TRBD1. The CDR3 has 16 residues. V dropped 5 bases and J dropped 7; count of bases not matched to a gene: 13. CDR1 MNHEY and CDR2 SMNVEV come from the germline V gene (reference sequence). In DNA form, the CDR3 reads TGTGCCAGCAGTAAAGCGGGACAGGGACGTCAATATACGCAGTATTTT. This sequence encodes CASSKAGQGRQYTQYF.

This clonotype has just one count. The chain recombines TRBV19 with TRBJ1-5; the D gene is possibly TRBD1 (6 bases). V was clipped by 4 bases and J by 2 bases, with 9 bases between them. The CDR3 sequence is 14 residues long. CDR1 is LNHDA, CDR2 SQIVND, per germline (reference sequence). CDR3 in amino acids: CASSTSGGNQPQHF. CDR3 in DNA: TGTGCCAGTAGTACCTCAGGGGGCAATCAGCCCCAGCATTTT.

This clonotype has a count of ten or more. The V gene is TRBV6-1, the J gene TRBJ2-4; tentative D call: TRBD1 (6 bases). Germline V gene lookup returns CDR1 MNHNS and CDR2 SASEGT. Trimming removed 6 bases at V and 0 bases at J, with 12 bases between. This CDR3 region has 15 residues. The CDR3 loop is CASRDGQLAKNIQYF. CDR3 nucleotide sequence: TGTGCCAGCAGGGACGGACAGCTAGCCAAAAACATTCAGTACTTC.

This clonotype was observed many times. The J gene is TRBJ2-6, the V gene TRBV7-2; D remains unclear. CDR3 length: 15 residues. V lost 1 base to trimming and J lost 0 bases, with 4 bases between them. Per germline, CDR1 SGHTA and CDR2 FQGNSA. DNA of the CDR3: TGTGCCAGCAGCTTAGAGGTCTCTGGGGCCAACGTCCTGACTTTC. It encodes CASSLEVSGANVLTF.

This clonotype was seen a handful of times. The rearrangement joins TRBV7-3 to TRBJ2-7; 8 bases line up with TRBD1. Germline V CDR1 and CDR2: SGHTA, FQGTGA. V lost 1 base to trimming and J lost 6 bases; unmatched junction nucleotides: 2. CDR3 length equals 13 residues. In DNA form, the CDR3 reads TGTGCCAGCAGCTTAAATCAGGGGGCCGAGCAGTACGTC. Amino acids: CASSLNQGAEQYV.

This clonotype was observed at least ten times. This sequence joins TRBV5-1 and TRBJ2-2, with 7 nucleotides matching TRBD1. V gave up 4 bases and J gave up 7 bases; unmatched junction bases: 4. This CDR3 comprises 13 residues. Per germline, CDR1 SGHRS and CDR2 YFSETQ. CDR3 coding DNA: TGCGCCAGCAGCGGAACAGGGGTCGGGGAGCTGTTTTTT. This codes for CASSGTGVGELFF.

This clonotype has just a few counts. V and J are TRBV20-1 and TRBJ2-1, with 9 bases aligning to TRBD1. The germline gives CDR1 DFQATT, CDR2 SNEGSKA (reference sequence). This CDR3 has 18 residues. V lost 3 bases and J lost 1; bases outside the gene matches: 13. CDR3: CSASPGDRDAGSYNEQFF. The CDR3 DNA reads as TGCAGTGCTAGTCCCGGGGACAGGGATGCGGGATCCTACAATGAGCAGTTCTTC.

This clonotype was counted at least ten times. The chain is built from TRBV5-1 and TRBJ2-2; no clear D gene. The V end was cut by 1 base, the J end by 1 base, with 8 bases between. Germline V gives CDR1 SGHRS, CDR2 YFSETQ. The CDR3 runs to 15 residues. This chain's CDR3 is CASSLYGLNTGELFF. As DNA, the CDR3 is TGCGCCAGCAGCTTGTACGGTTTGAACACCGGGGAGCTGTTTTTT.

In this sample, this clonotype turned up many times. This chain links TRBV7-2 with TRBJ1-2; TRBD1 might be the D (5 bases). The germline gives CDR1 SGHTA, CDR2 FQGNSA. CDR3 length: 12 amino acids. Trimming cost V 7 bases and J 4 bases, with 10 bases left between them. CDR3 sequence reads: CASTFGGYGYTF. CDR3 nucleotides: TGTGCCAGCACCTTTGGGGGCTATGGCTACACCTTC. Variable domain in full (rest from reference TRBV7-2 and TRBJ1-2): GAGVSQSPSNKVTEKGKDVELRCDPISGHTALYWYRQSLGQGLEFLIYFQGNSAPDKSGLPSDRFSAERTGGSVSTLTIQRTQQEDSAVYLCASTFGGYGYTFGSGTRLTVV.

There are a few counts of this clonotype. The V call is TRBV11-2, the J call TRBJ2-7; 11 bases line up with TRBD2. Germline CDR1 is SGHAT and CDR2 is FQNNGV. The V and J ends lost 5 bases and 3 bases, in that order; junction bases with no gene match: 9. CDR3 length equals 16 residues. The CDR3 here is CASSQVRLAGLYEQYF. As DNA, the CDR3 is TGTGCCAGCAGCCAAGTAAGACTAGCGGGGCTCTACGAGCAGTACTTC.

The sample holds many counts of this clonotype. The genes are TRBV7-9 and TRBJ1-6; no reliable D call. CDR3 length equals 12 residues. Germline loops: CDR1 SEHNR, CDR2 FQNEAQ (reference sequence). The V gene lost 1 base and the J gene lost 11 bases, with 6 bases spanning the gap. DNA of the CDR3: TGTGCCAGCAGCTTAGAAGTACCACCCCTCCACTTT. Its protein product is CASSLEVPPLHF. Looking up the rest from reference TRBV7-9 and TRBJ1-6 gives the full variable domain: DTGVSQNPRHKITKRGQNVTFRCDPISEHNRLYWYRQTLGQGPEFLTYFQNEAQLEKSRLLSDRFSAERPKGSFSTLEIQRTEQGDSAMYLCASSLEVPPLHFGNGTRLTVT.

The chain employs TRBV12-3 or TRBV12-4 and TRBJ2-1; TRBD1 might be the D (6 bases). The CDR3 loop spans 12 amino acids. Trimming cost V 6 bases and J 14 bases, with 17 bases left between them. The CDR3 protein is CASSVDSTRKFF. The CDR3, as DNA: TGTGCCAGCAGCGTGGACAGCACCCGGAAGTTCTTC.

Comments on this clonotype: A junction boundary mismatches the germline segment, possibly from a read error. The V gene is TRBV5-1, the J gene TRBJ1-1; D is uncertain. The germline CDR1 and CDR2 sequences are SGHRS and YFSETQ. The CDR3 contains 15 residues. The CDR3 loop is CTSSLVASLNTEAFF. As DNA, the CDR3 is TGCACCAGCAGCTTGGTCGCTAGCTTGAACACTGAAGCTTTCTTT.

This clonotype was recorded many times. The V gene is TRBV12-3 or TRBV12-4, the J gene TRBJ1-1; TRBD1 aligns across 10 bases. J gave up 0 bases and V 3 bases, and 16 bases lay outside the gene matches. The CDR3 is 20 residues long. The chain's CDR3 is CASSFLRGGTGDLVNTEAFF. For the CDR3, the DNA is TGTGCCAGCAGTTTTCTTAGGGGCGGGACAGGGGATCTCGTGAACACTGAAGCTTTCTTT.

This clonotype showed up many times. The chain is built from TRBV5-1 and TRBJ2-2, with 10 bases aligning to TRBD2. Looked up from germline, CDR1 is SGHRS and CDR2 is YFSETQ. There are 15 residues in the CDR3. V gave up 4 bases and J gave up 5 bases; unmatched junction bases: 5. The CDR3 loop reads CASSPLAGRTGELFF. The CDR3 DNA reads TGCGCCAGCAGCCCACTAGCGGGGAGGACCGGGGAGCTGTTTTTT.

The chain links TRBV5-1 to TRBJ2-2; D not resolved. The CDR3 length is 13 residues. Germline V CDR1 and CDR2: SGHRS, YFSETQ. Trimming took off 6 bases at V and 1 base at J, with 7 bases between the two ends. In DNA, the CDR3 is TGCGCCAGCACTTTGCGGAACACCGGGGAGCTGTTTTTT. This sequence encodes CASTLRNTGELFF.

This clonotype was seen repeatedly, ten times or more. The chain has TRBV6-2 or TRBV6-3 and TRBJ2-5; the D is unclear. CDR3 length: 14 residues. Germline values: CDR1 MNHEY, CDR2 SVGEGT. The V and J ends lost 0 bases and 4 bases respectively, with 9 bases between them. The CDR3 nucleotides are TGTGCCAGCAGTTACTCGCCCTCGGGAGAGACCCAGTACTTC. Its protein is CASSYSPSGETQYF.

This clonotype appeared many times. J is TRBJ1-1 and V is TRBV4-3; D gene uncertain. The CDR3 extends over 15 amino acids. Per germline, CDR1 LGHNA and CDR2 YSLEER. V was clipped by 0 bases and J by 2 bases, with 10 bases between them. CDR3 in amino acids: CASSQEGLVNTEAFF. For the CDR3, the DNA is TGCGCCAGCAGCCAAGAGGGATTGGTCAACACTGAAGCTTTCTTT.

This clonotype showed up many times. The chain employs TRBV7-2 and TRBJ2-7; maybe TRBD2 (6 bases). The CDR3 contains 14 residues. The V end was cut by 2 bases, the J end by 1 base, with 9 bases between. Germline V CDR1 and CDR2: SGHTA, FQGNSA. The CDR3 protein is CASSLSGTSYEQYV. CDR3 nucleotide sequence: TGTGCCAGCAGCTTATCCGGGACTTCCTACGAGCAGTACGTC.

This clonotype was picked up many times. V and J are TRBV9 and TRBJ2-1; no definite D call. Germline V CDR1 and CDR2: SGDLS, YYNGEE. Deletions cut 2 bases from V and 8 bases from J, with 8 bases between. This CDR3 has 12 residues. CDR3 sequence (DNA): TGTGCCAGCAGCGTGACCTGGGATGAGCAGTTCTTC. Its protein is CASSVTWDEQFF. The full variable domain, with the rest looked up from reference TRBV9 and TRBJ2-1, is DSGVTQTPKHLITATGQRVTLRCSPRSGDLSVYWYQQSLDQGLQFLIQYYNGEERAKGNILERFSAQQFPDLHSELNLSSLELGDSALYFCASSVTWDEQFFGPGTRLTVL.

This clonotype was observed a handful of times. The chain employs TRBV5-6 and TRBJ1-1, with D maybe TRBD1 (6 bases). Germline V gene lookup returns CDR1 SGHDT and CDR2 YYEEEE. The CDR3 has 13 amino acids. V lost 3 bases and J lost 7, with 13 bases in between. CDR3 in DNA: TGTGCCAGCAGCTGGCAGGGGACCCTTGAAGCTTTCTTT. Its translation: CASSWQGTLEAFF.